The rows below give T cell receptor beta chains drawn from one sample of a study of CD8+ T cells in alopecia areata. Method: immunoSEQ multiplex PCR; TCRdb's copy keeps in-frame clones and lacks some. The sample records 150,000 to 200,000 clones, around three fifths being singletons. This material consisted of CD4+ T cells sorted from blood, taken at week 24, from a patient treated with tofacitinib. These TCRs come from a human donor with alopecia areata. The CDR3 runs from the conserved cysteine through the conserved F or W. A D gene is named only where the DNA matches it firmly. Expanded clones get a size class; other rows say once, few or many, or leave the size out.

TGCAGCGCACAACCGGGGAGGACTGAAGCTTTCTTT CSAQPGRTEAFF TRBV29-1 - - TRBJ1-1
TGCGCCAGCAGTCGAAACTGGAACTCTGGAAACACCATATATTTT CASSRNWNSGNTIYF TRBV4-1 - few TRBJ1-3
TGCAGCGTTGGTCCCCTTTCTAACTATGGCTACACCTTC CSVGPLSNYGYTF TRBV29-1 - - TRBJ1-2
TGCAGCGCAGATAGCGGGGGAGGCACAGATACGCAGTATTTT CSADSGGGTDTQYF TRBV29-1 TRBD2 few TRBJ2-3
TGTGCCACCAGCAGCGTAGGCTCCTACGAGCAGTACTTC CATSSVGSYEQYF TRBV15 - - TRBJ2-7
TGCAGCGTCCATGGACAGGATAACACTGAAGCTTTCTTT CSVHGQDNTEAFF TRBV29-1 TRBD1 few TRBJ1-1
TGTGCCAGCAGCCAAGAACATTTAGCTTTCTTT CASSQEHLAFF TRBV4-2 - few TRBJ1-1
TGTGCCAGCAGTGAACCTCGGGCGGCCCCCGATGAAGCTTTCTTT CASSEPRAAPDEAFF TRBV25-1 - - TRBJ1-1
TGTGCCAGCACGAGACAGATACCAAAAGAGACCCAGTACTTC CASTRQIPKETQYF TRBV2 - - TRBJ2-5
TGCGCCAGCAGCCTCGACAGGCTCTCCTACGAGCAGTACTTC CASSLDRLSYEQYF TRBV4-1 - - TRBJ2-7
TGCGCCAGCAGCCGTGACGTGTACGAGCAGTACTTC CASSRDVYEQYF TRBV5-1 - - TRBJ2-7
TGTGCCAGCAGCTGGGGCCCGGGCAGGGGGGACTACGAGCAGTACTTC CASSWGPGRGDYEQYF TRBV7-2 - - TRBJ2-7
TGTGCCAGCAGCTTAAGAACTAGCCGGGAGACCCAGTACTTC CASSLRTSRETQYF TRBV7-9 - - TRBJ2-5
TGTGCCAGCAGCTTACAGGGGGGATCCTACAATGAGCAGTTCTTC CASSLQGGSYNEQFF TRBV7-9 - - TRBJ2-1
TGTGCCAGCAGCCCCACCCGTCAAGAGACCCAGTACTTC CASSPTRQETQYF TRBV5-4 - few TRBJ2-5
TGCGCCAGCAAATATTTTAGGAGTAGCACTGAAGCTTTCTTT CASKYFRSSTEAFF TRBV5-1 - few TRBJ1-1
TGCAGCGTTGGAAGGCTAGAGACCCAGTACTTC CSVGRLETQYF TRBV29-1 - - TRBJ2-5
TGTGCCGGAAGCGGGGGGCTCACAGATACGCAGTATTTT CAGSGGLTDTQYF TRBV7-2 TRBD2 - TRBJ2-3
TGCAGCGTTGTTGTTTACAACGAGCAGTACTTC CSVVVYNEQYF TRBV29-1 - - TRBJ2-7
TGTGCCAGCAGTTTATCGTTTGTCAGATACACCGGGGAGCTGTTTTTT CASSLSFVRYTGELFF TRBV27 - - TRBJ2-2
TGTGCCAGCAGCCCGGGACACTCCCAAGAGACCCAGTACTTC CASSPGHSQETQYF TRBV7-2 - - TRBJ2-5
TGTGCCAGCAGCTCTTCCGGGACAGCGACATTCTATGGCTACACCTTC CASSSSGTATFYGYTF TRBV7-9 TRBD1 few TRBJ1-2
TGTGCCAGCCAGGTCCTCGGGGCCAACGTCCTGACTTTC CASQVLGANVLTF TRBV6-1 - few TRBJ2-6
TGTGCCAGCAGCTTTACCGGGACAGGGGGCGGTCAGCCCCAGCATTTT CASSFTGTGGGQPQHF TRBV5-6 TRBD1 once TRBJ1-5
TGTGCCAGCAGCTTCCGCCAAAGCTCTGGAAACACCATATATTTT CASSFRQSSGNTIYF TRBV7-2 - - TRBJ1-3
TGTGCCAGCAGGGGGACAGGGGGATCCGGCACTGAAGCTTTCTTT CASRGTGGSGTEAFF TRBV6-5 TRBD1 - TRBJ1-1
TGTGCCAGCAGTCTACTCTCGACTAGAGGGGAGACCCAGTACTTC CASSLLSTRGETQYF TRBV27 - once TRBJ2-5
TGCAGCGTGCGACCCCTGGGACAGGGGGTCTATGGCTACACCTTC CSVRPLGQGVYGYTF TRBV29-1 TRBD1 few TRBJ1-2
TGCAGCGTTAAAACGGCCGAGGGGGGCTACGAGCAGTACTTC CSVKTAEGGYEQYF TRBV29-1 - few TRBJ2-7
TGTGCCAGCAGCGTAATTGCCGATTCACCCCTCCACTTT CASSVIADSPLHF TRBV9 - few TRBJ1-6
TGTGCCTGGAGTCTGGGACTCACTTACAATGAGCAGTTCTTC CAWSLGLTYNEQFF TRBV30 - - TRBJ2-1
TGTGCCAGTAGTCCCCGGGGACCCTCCTTCACCGGGGAGCTGTTTTTT CASSPRGPSFTGELFF TRBV19 - few TRBJ2-2
TGTGCCTGGACCAAACTGCCTGGGGGAACCTACGAGCAGTACTTC CAWTKLPGGTYEQYF TRBV30 - - TRBJ2-7
TGTGCCAGCAGCCCCGGGACTAGCGGGGTCGGTGAGCAGTTCTTC CASSPGTSGVGEQFF TRBV9 TRBD2 - TRBJ2-1
TGTGCCTGGAGTGTATTCTCAAACGAGCAGTACTTC CAWSVFSNEQYF TRBV30 - once TRBJ2-7
TGTGCCTGGGACCGCAGAGAGACCCAGTACTTC CAWDRRETQYF TRBV30 - few TRBJ2-5
TGTGCCTGGAGTCCCCTTAAAGCCTCAAAGAATTCACCCCTCCACTTT CAWSPLKASKNSPLHF TRBV30 - - TRBJ1-6
TGCAGCGTGGGCCTCGTGGGAACCTACGAGCAGTACTTC CSVGLVGTYEQYF TRBV29-1 - once TRBJ2-7
TGTGCCGCCGGGACAGGGAGGGATGAGCAGTTCTTC CAAGTGRDEQFF TRBV6-6 TRBD1 once TRBJ2-1
TGTGCCTGGAGTGTACAGGTCCAAGAGACCCAGTACTTC CAWSVQVQETQYF TRBV30 - - TRBJ2-5
TGCAGCGTTACAACAGGGGGAACTCGTAATTCACCCCTCCACTTT CSVTTGGTRNSPLHF TRBV29-1 TRBD1 few TRBJ1-6
TGCAGCGTTGTTTCGGGGGGATCCTACGAGCAGTACTTC CSVVSGGSYEQYF TRBV29-1 TRBD2 - TRBJ2-7
TGTGCCACCAGCAGTTCCCTGGTTTCACCCCTCCACTTT CATSSSLVSPLHF TRBV15 - few TRBJ1-6